Listed below are T cell receptor beta chains from one sample, sequenced in a study of CD8+ T cells in alopecia areata. Only in-frame clones appear in the TCRdb table, and some are missing; sequencing was by immunoSEQ multiplex PCR. The sample includes 150,000 to 200,000 clones, around three fifths of them seen just once. The sequencing used CD4+ T cells sorted from blood, collected at week 4, from a patient treated with tofacitinib. The receptors derive from a human donor with alopecia areata. Both conserved end residues are part of each CDR3. A D gene is named only where the DNA matches it firmly. Rows give clone size only sometimes, using once, few, many, or a class for an expanded clone.

j_call: TRBJ2-5; v_call: TRBV5-1; d_call: TRBD1; clone_size: few; cdr3_aa: CASSPGTVRETQYF; cdr3_nt: TGCGCCAGCAGCCCGGGGACAGTAAGGGAGACCCAGTACTTC
j_call: TRBJ1-1; v_call: TRBV30; d_call: .; clone_size: .; cdr3_aa: CAWSVTGRTEAFF; cdr3_nt: TGTGCCTGGAGTGTGACAGGACGAACTGAAGCTTTCTTT
j_call: TRBJ2-5; v_call: TRBV2; d_call: TRBD2; clone_size: .; cdr3_aa: CASSEGGGSEETQYF; cdr3_nt: TGTGCCAGCAGTGAAGGGGGGGGTAGCGAAGAGACCCAGTACTTC
j_call: TRBJ2-5; v_call: TRBV30; d_call: .; clone_size: .; cdr3_aa: CAWSVSGETQYF; cdr3_nt: TGTGCCTGGAGTGTTTCAGGGGAGACCCAGTACTTC
j_call: TRBJ1-4; v_call: TRBV30; d_call: .; clone_size: .; cdr3_aa: CAWGVSGEKLFF; cdr3_nt: TGTGCCTGGGGTGTATCGGGTGAAAAACTGTTTTTT
j_call: TRBJ2-7; v_call: TRBV28; d_call: TRBD2; clone_size: .; cdr3_aa: CASTRGGQGNSYEQYF; cdr3_nt: TGTGCCAGCACCCGCGGGGGGCAGGGGAACTCCTACGAGCAGTACTTC
j_call: TRBJ2-3; v_call: TRBV29-1; d_call: .; clone_size: few; cdr3_aa: CSVEGFTDTQYF; cdr3_nt: TGCAGCGTTGAGGGTTTCACAGATACGCAGTATTTT
j_call: TRBJ2-7; v_call: TRBV5-1; d_call: TRBD2; clone_size: .; cdr3_aa: CASSSSGTNPYEQYF; cdr3_nt: TGCGCCAGCAGCTCTTCCGGGACTAACCCTTACGAGCAGTACTTC
j_call: TRBJ2-1; v_call: TRBV30; d_call: .; clone_size: .; cdr3_aa: CAWKSGSYNEQFF; cdr3_nt: TGTGCCTGGAAAAGCGGCTCCTACAATGAGCAGTTCTTC
j_call: TRBJ2-7; v_call: TRBV15; d_call: .; clone_size: .; cdr3_aa: CATSREVRSYEQYF; cdr3_nt: TGTGCCACCAGCAGGGAAGTTCGGTCCTACGAGCAGTACTTC